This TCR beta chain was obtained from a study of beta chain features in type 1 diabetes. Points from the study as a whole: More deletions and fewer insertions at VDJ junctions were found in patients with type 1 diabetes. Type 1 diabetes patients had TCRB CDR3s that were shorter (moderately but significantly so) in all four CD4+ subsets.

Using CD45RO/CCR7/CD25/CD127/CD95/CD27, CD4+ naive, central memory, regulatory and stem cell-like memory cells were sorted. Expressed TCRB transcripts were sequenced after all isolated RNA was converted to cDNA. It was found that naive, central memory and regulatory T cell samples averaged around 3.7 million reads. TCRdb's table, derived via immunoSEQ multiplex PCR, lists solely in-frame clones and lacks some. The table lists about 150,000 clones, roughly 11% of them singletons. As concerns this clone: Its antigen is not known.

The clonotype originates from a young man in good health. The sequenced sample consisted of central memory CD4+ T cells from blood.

The CDR3 DNA reads as TGTGCCAGCAGCGTAGGCGTCGGACAGGGGGCGCATGAGCAGTACTTC. Protein product: CASSVGVGQGAHEQYF. The rearrangement links TRBV9 to TRBJ2-7; 11 nucleotides match TRBD1. Germline V gene lookup returns CDR1 SGDLS and CDR2 YYNGEE. V lost 0 bases, J lost 7 bases, and 9 bases stayed unmatched. This CDR3 is built from 16 residues.